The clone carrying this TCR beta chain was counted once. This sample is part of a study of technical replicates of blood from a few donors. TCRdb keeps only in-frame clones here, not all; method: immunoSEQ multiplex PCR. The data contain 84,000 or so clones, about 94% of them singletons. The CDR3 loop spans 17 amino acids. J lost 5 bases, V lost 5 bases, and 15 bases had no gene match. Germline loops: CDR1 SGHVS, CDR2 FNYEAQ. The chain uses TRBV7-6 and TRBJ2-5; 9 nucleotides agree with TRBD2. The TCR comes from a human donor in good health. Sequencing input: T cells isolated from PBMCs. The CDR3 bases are TGTGCCAGCAGCGCCAGACAGGGAAGGGCGGGAGGGGAGACCCAGTACTTC. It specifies CASSARQGRAGGETQYF. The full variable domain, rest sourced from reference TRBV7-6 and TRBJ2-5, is GAGVSQSPRYKVTKRGQDVALRCDPISGHVSLYWYRQALGQGPEFLTYFNYEAQQDKSGLPNDRFSAERPEGSISTLTIQRTEQRDSAMYRCASSARQGRAGGETQYFGPGTRLLVL.